This T cell receptor (beta chain) is drawn from a study of blood T cell repertoires in COVID-19. Study-wide context: Material from acute and convalescent COVID-19 was sourced from the United States, Italy and Spain. PBMCs, B-cell-depleted T cells, or T cells provided the cDNA or gDNA that made up the material.

Under the authors' procedure: From reference gene primer amplification, estimates of nucleated cell counts were derived. Generated by immunoSEQ multiplex PCR, the TCRdb table keeps only in-frame clones and is missing some. V and J calls and clone size are copied from that table; D and trimming were computed from the DNA. This table has under 250,000 clones, about 93% appearing once. While infection was still active, Seattle patients were enrolled and then followed longitudinally. V gave up 5 bases and J gave up 4 bases; unmatched junction bases: 5. Germline V CDR1 and CDR2: MNHEY, SVGAGI. There are 14 residues in the CDR3.

This clonotype was obtained from a man aged 55-75 years with COVID-19, enrolled during active disease. Sequencing was carried out using peripheral blood. The V and J genes are TRBV6-5 and TRBJ1-5; the match to TRBD1 covers 7 bases. The chain's CDR3 is CASSPRGPNQPQHF. The CDR3 nucleotides are TGTGCCAGCAGTCCGAGGGGGCCGAATCAGCCCCAGCATTTT.